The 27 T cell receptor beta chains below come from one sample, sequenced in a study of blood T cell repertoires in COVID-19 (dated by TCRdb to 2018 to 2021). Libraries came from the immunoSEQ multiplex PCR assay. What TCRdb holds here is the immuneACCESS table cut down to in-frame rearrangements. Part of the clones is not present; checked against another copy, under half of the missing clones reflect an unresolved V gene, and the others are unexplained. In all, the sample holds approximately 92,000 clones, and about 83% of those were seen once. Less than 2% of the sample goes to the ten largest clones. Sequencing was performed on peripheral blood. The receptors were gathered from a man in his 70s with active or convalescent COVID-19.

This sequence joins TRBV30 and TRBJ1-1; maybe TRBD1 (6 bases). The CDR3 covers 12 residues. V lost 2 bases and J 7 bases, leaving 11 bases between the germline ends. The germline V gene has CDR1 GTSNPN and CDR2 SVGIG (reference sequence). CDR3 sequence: CAWSLTGNEAFF. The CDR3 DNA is TGTGCCTGGAGTCTCACAGGGAATGAAGCTTTCTTT.

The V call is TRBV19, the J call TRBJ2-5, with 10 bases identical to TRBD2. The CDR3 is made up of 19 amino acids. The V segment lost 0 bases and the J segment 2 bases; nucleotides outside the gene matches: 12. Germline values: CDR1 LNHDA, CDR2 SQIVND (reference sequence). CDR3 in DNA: TGTGCCAGTAGTATAGATTCTTTAGGGAGCGGGGGGGAGCAAGAGACCCAGTACTTC. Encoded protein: CASSIDSLGSGGEQETQYF.

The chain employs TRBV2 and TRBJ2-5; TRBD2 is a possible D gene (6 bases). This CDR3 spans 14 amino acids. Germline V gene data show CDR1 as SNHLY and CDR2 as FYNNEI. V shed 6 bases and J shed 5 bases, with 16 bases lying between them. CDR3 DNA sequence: TGTGCCAGCAGCCACTATGGGGGGATGGAGACCCAGTACTTC. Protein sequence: CASSHYGGMETQYF.

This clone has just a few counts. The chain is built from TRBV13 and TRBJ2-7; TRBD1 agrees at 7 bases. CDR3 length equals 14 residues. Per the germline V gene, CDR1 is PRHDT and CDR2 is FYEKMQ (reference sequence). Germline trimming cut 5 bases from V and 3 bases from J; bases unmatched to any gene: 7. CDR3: CASSNRDRFYEQYF. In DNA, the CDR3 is TGTGCCAGCAGCAACCGGGACAGATTCTACGAGCAGTACTTC.

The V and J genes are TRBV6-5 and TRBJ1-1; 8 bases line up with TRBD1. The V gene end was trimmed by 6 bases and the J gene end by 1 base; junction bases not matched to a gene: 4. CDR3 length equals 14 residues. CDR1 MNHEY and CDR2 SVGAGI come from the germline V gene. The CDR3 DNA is TGTGCCAGCAGCCGTACAGGGGGGAACACTGAAGCTTTCTTT. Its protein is CASSRTGGNTEAFF.

The CDR3 DNA follows: TGTGCCAGCAGCTCCGTGGACAGGGGGATAGGCGGCTACACCTTC. Translation: CASSSVDRGIGGYTF. This rearrangement joins TRBV5-4 to TRBJ1-2, with 10 positions matching TRBD1. Trimming took 3 bases from V and 8 from J; bases not matched to a gene: 10. The CDR3 has 15 amino acids. Germline CDR1 and CDR2: SGHNT and YYREEE (reference sequence).

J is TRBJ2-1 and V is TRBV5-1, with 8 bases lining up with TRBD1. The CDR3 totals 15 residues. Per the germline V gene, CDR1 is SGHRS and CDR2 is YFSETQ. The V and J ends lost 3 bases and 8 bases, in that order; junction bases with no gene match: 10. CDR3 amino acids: CASSSGQAGVDEQFF. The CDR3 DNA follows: TGCGCCAGCAGCTCGGGACAGGCCGGGGTCGATGAGCAGTTCTTC.

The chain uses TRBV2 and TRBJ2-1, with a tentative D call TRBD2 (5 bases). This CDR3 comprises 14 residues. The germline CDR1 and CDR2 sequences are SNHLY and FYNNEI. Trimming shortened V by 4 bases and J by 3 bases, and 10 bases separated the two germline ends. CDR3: CASSGRGSYNEQFF. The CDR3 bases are TGTGCCAGCAGTGGCCGGGGTAGCTACAATGAGCAGTTCTTC.

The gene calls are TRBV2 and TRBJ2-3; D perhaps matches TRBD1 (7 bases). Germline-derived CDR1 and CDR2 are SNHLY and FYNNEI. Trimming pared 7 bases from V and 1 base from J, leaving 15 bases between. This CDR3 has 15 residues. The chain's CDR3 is CASNIQGGGTDTQYF. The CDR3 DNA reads TGTGCCAGCAATATCCAGGGGGGAGGCACAGATACGCAGTATTTT.

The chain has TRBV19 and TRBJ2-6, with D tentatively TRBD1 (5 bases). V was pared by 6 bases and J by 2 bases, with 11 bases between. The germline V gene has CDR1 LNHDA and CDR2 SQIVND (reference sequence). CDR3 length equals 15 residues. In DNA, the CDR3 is TGTGCCAGTAGCCCCAGGGAAACTGGGGCCAACGTCCTGACTTTC. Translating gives CASSPRETGANVLTF.

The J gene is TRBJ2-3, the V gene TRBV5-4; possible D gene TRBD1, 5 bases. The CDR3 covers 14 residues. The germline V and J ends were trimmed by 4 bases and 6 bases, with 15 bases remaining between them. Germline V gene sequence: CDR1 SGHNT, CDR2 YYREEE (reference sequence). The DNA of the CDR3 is TGTGCCAGCAGCGCCCCCGGCGCAGGGGATACGCAGTATTTT. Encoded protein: CASSAPGAGDTQYF.

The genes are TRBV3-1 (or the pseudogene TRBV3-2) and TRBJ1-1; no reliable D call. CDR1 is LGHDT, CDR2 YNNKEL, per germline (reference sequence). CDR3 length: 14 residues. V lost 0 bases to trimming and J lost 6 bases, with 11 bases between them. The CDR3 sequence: CASSQDGGIPEAFF. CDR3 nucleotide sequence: TGTGCCAGCAGCCAAGATGGCGGGATTCCTGAAGCTTTCTTT.

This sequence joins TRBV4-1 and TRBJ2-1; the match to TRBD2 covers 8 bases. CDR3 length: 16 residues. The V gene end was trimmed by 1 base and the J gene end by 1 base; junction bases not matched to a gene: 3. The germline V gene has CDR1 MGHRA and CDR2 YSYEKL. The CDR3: CASSQVPSGSYNEQFF. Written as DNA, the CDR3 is TGCGCCAGCAGCCAAGTCCCTAGCGGGTCCTACAATGAGCAGTTCTTC.

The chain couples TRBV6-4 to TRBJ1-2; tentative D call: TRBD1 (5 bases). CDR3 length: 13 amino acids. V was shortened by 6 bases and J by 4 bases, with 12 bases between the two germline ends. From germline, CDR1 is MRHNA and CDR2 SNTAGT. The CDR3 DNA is TGTGCCAGCAGCACAGGTCTAGGCTATGGCTACACCTTC. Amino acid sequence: CASSTGLGYGYTF.

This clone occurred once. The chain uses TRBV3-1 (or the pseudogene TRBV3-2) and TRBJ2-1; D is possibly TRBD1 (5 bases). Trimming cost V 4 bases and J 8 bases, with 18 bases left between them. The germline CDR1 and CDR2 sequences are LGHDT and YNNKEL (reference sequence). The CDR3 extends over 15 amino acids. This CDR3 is CASSPYQGPGDEQFF. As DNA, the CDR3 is TGTGCCAGCAGCCCTTACCAGGGCCCTGGGGATGAGCAGTTCTTC.

The CDR3 protein is CASSLAAGQGSEAFF. The CDR3 DNA reads TGCGCCAGCAGCTTGGCCGCGGGACAGGGGAGTGAAGCTTTCTTT. The gene calls are TRBV5-1 and TRBJ1-1; TRBD1 matches 10 bases. The CDR3 loop spans 15 amino acids. Germline V gene lookup returns CDR1 SGHRS and CDR2 YFSETQ. J was trimmed by 7 bases and V by 0 bases; bases with no gene match: 6. Full variable domain (outside the CDR3, taken from reference TRBV5-1 and TRBJ1-1): KAGVTQTPRYLIKTRGQQVTLSCSPISGHRSVSWYQQTPGQGLQFLFEYFSETQRNKGNFPGRFSGRQFSNSRSEMNVSTLELGDSALYLCASSLAAGQGSEAFFGQGTRLTVV.

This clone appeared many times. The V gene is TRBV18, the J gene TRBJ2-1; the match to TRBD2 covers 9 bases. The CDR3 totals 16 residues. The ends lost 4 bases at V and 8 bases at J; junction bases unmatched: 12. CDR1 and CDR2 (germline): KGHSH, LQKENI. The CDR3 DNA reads TGTGCCAGCTCACTTCGCGTTGGCGGGGGGGAGGATGAGCAGTTCTTC. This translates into CASSLRVGGGEDEQFF.

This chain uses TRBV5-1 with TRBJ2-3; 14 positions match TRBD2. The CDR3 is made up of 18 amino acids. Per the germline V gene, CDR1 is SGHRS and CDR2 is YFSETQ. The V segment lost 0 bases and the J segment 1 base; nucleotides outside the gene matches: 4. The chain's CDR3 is CASSLGTSGGPGTDTQYF. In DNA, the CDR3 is TGCGCCAGCAGCTTGGGGACTAGCGGGGGGCCAGGCACAGATACGCAGTATTTT.

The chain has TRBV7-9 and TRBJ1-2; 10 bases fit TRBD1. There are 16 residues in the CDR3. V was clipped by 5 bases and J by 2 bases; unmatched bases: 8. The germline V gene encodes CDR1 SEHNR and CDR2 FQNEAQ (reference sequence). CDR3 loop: CASSPMGGQGNYGYTF. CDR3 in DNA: TGTGCCAGCAGCCCAATGGGGGGACAGGGGAACTATGGCTACACCTTC.

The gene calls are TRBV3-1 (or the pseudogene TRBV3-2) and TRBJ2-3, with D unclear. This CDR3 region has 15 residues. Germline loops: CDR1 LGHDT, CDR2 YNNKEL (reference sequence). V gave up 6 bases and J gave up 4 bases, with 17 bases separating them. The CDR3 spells CASRPSDRAPDTQYF. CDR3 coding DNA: TGTGCCAGCAGACCAAGCGATCGTGCGCCAGATACGCAGTATTTT.

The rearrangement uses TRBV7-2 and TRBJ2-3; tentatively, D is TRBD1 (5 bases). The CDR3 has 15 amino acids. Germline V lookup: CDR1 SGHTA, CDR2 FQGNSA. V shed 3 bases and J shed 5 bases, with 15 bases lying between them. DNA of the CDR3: TGTGCCAGCAGCTTGGGCAGGGTTACTGTAGATACGCAGTATTTT. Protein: CASSLGRVTVDTQYF.

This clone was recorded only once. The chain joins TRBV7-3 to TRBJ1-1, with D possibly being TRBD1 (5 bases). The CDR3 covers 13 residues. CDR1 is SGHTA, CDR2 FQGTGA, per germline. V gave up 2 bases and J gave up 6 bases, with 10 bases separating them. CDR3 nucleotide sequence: TGTGCCAGCAGCTTAGCAGGGTTTTCTGAAGCTTTCTTT. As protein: CASSLAGFSEAFF.

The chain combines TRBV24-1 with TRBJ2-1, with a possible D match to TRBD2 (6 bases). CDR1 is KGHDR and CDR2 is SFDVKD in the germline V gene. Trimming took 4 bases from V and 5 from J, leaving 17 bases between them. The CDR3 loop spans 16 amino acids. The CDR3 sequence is CATSEAGGIINNEQFF. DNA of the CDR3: TGTGCCACCAGTGAGGCCGGAGGGATAATAAACAATGAGCAGTTCTTC.

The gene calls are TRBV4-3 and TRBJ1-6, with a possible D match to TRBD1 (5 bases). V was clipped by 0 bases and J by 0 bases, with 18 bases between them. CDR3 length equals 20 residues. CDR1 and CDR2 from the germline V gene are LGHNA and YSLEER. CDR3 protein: CASSQDLVGRASSYNSPLHF. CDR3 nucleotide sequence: TGCGCCAGCAGCCAAGATCTTGTGGGCAGGGCGAGCTCCTATAATTCACCCCTCCACTTT.

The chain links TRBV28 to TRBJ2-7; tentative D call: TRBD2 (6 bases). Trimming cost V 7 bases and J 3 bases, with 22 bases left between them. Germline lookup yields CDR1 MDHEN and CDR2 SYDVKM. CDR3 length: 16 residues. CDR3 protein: CASTPSRGRGGYEQYF. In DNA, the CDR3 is TGTGCCAGCACCCCTTCTAGAGGACGGGGAGGCTACGAGCAGTACTTC.

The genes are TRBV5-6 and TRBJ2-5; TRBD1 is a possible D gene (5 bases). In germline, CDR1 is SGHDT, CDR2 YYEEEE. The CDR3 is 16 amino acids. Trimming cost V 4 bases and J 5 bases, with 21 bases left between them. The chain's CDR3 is CASSTYLGAVRETQYF. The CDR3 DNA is TGTGCCAGCAGCACCTACCTTGGGGCTGTGAGGGAGACCCAGTACTTC.

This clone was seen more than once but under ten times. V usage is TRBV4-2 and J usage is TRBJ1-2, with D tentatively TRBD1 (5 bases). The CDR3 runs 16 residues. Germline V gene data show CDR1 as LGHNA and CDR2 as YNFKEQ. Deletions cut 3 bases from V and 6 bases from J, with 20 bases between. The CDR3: CASSHLLEGKMDGYTF. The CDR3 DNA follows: TGTGCCAGCAGCCATCTACTGGAGGGGAAGATGGATGGCTACACCTTC.